These 29 T cell receptor beta chains share one sample of origin, sequenced in a study of blood T cell repertoires in COVID-19. Generated by immunoSEQ multiplex PCR, the TCRdb table keeps only in-frame clones and is missing some. This sample has approximately 250,000 clones, with 84% found just once. The sequenced sample was peripheral blood. Receptor source: a man aged 50-59 years with acute or convalescent COVID-19.

This chain joins TRBV10-3 and TRBJ1-1; perhaps TRBD1 as D (6 bases). The CDR3 is 15 residues long. From germline, CDR1 is ENHRY and CDR2 SYGVKD. Trimming cost V 5 bases and J 1 base, with 14 bases left between them. The CDR3 DNA reads TGTGCCATCAGTTCAACAGGGCACCGGAACACTGAAGCTTTCTTT. Translation gives CAISSTGHRNTEAFF.

This chain connects TRBV5-1 to TRBJ2-5; 7 bases are a match to TRBD1. Trimming at V came to 4 bases and at J to 0 bases, leaving 9 bases not matched to a gene. The CDR3 is made up of 16 amino acids. CDR1 is SGHRS, CDR2 YFSETQ, per germline. CDR3 nucleotide sequence: TGCGCCAGCAGCCTGAAACGACAGGGCTACCAAGAGACCCAGTACTTC. This codes for CASSLKRQGYQETQYF.

The chain recombines TRBV19 with TRBJ1-1; unclear D gene. Trimming pared 7 bases from V and 1 base from J, leaving 13 bases between. The CDR3 consists of 14 residues. The V gene's germline CDR1 is LNHDA and CDR2 SQIVND (reference sequence). The CDR3 DNA is TGTGCCAGTAACCCCAACCACAAGAACACTGAAGCTTTCTTT. It translates to CASNPNHKNTEAFF.

The chain recombines TRBV29-1 with TRBJ1-1; the D gene is possibly TRBD1 (5 bases). The germline CDR1 and CDR2 sequences are SQVTM and ANQGSEA. CDR3 size: 14 residues. Trimming shortened V by 1 base and J by 1 base, and 10 bases separated the two germline ends. CDR3 loop: CSVEGRGSNTEAFF. The DNA for the CDR3 is TGCAGCGTTGAAGGACGGGGGTCGAACACTGAAGCTTTCTTT.

The rearrangement uses TRBV7-8 and TRBJ1-4, with TRBD1 matching over 8 bases. Germline V gene lookup returns CDR1 SGHVS and CDR2 FQNEAQ. V gave up 1 base and J gave up 4 bases; unmatched junction bases: 2. The CDR3 has 15 amino acids. The CDR3 loop reads CASSLGQGFNEKLFF. DNA of the CDR3: TGTGCCAGCAGCTTAGGACAGGGGTTTAATGAAAAACTGTTTTTT. Using reference TRBV7-8 and TRBJ1-4 for the parts outside the CDR3, the full variable domain is GAGVSQSPRYKVAKRGQDVALRCDPISGHVSLFWYQQALGQGPEFLTYFQNEAQLDKSGLPSDRFFAERPEGSVSTLKIQRTQQEDSAVYLCASSLGQGFNEKLFFGSGTQLSVL.

The chain couples TRBV6-5 to TRBJ2-7, with 7 bases lining up with TRBD1. Per the germline V gene, CDR1 is MNHEY and CDR2 is SVGAGI. Germline trimming cut 7 bases from V and 6 bases from J; bases unmatched to any gene: 12. This CDR3 is built from 14 residues. The DNA for the CDR3 is TGTGCCAGCATCCGACAGGGAGTGTGGGCCGAGCAGTACTTC. It translates to CASIRQGVWAEQYF.

The chain uses TRBV27 and TRBJ1-5; D is possibly TRBD1 (5 bases). The CDR3 sequence is 15 residues long. With 0 bases removed from V and 3 bases from J, the gap between germline ends came to 9 bases. Germline assignment: CDR1 MNHEY and CDR2 SMNVEV (reference sequence). This CDR3 reads CASSLSGPNNQPQHF. CDR3 nucleotides: TGTGCCAGCAGTTTATCGGGGCCGAACAATCAGCCCCAGCATTTT.

The CDR3 DNA is TGCGCCAGCAGCGCCCGGGACAGTGTAAGCACTGAAGCTTTCTTT. This codes for CASSARDSVSTEAFF. V usage is TRBV4-1 and J usage is TRBJ1-1; 7 bases fit TRBD1. This CDR3 comprises 15 residues. Per germline, CDR1 MGHRA and CDR2 YSYEKL. The J segment lost 4 bases and the V segment lost 5 bases, leaving 10 bases of the junction unmatched.

This clone was counted only a few times. The V gene is TRBV9, the J gene TRBJ2-3; possibly TRBD1 for D (7 bases). V was trimmed by 6 bases and J by 2 bases, leaving 16 bases between them. Germline CDR1 is SGDLS and CDR2 is YYNGEE. There are 15 residues in the CDR3. The CDR3 protein is CASTSGDSSTDTQYF. In DNA, the CDR3 is TGTGCCAGCACCTCGGGGGACAGCTCCACAGATACGCAGTATTTT.

The CDR3 DNA follows: TGTGCTAGTGGTCTACTGACTAGCGAAACTCTCGCGAACACCGGGGAGCTGTTTTTT. This codes for CASGLLTSETLANTGELFF. The chain joins TRBV12-5 to TRBJ2-2, with 8 bases identical to TRBD2. The CDR3 totals 19 residues. The V gene end was trimmed by 5 bases and the J gene end by 0 bases; junction bases not matched to a gene: 14. Germline loops: CDR1 LGHNT, CDR2 FRNRAP.

The chain is built from TRBV11-2 and TRBJ2-5; possible D gene TRBD2, 6 bases. The CDR3 loop spans 13 amino acids. Trimming pared 5 bases from V and 6 bases from J, leaving 13 bases between. Per the germline V gene, CDR1 is SGHAT and CDR2 is FQNNGV. CDR3 nucleotide sequence: TGTGCCAGCAGCCCACCTAGCGCCCAGACCCAGTACTTC. As protein: CASSPPSAQTQYF.

The chain couples TRBV6-1 to TRBJ1-5; a weak D match, TRBD1 (6 bases). V was trimmed by 1 base and J by 5 bases, leaving 9 bases between them. This CDR3 has 14 amino acids. Germline assignment: CDR1 MNHNS and CDR2 SASEGT. CDR3 coding DNA: TGTGCCAGCAGTGAAGGGGGGCCAGATCAGCCCCAGCATTTT. Its protein is CASSEGGPDQPQHF.

The chain couples TRBV7-8 to TRBJ2-2; D is perhaps TRBD2 (5 bases). The CDR3 is 16 amino acids. The V gene's germline CDR1 is SGHVS and CDR2 FQNEAQ. V was clipped by 2 bases and J by 0 bases, with 10 bases between them. CDR3 coding DNA: TGTGCCAGCAGCTTAAGCGGCAGATCGAACACCGGGGAGCTGTTTTTT. Amino acids: CASSLSGRSNTGELFF.

This sequence joins TRBV27 and TRBJ1-3; the D gene is possibly TRBD1 (6 bases). Trimming stripped 6 bases from V and 6 bases from J, with 18 bases between. The CDR3 loop spans 15 amino acids. CDR1 and CDR2 (germline): MNHEY, SMNVEV (reference sequence). Here the CDR3 reads CASSLTGFRENTIYF. The CDR3 DNA is TGTGCCAGCAGCCTAACAGGGTTTCGGGAAAACACCATATATTTT.

The chain combines TRBV6-5 with TRBJ1-1; 7 bases match TRBD1. CDR1 is MNHEY and CDR2 is SVGAGI in the germline V gene. The CDR3 contains 13 residues. J lost 5 bases, V lost 7 bases, and 7 bases had no gene match. In DNA form, the CDR3 reads TGTGCCAGCAACAGGGGAAAGCGGACTGAAGCTTTCTTT. The encoded protein is CASNRGKRTEAFF.

The V call is TRBV4-1, the J call TRBJ1-1, with D possibly TRBD1 on 6 matching bases. Germline CDR1 reads MGHRA; CDR2 reads YSYEKL. CDR3 length: 16 residues. V gave up 6 bases and J gave up 1 base, with 18 bases separating them. CDR3: CASSYEIDRRNTEAFF. In DNA form, the CDR3 reads TGCGCCAGCAGTTACGAGATAGACAGGAGGAACACTGAAGCTTTCTTT.

J is TRBJ2-7 and V is TRBV28, with D unresolved. Trimming took 7 bases from V and 0 from J, leaving 16 bases between them. CDR3 size: 15 residues. The germline V gene has CDR1 MDHEN and CDR2 SYDVKM. The CDR3 protein is CASKIRGTTSYEQYF. CDR3 nucleotides: TGTGCCAGCAAAATAAGAGGCACTACCTCCTACGAGCAGTACTTC.

V gene TRBV6-5 combines with J gene TRBJ2-7; D perhaps matches TRBD1 (5 bases). The CDR3 contains 15 residues. CDR1 is MNHEY, CDR2 SVGAGI, per germline. Between the trimmed V and J ends, which lost 5 bases and 6 bases, there was a span of 20 bases. As DNA, the CDR3 is TGTGCCAGCAGTACTCTCGACAGCCTGGCGCTCGAGCAGTACTTC. It is translated as CASSTLDSLALEQYF.

This chain joins TRBV2 and TRBJ2-7, with 9 bases fitting TRBD2. This CDR3 contains 19 residues. Germline V CDR1 and CDR2: SNHLY, FYNNEI. V shed 4 bases, J shed 2 bases, and the junction held 18 bases outside the gene matches. CDR3 DNA: TGTGCCAGCAGTGTACCGGTGCTAGCGGGGTTTCCGGACCCCTACGAGCAGTACTTC. It specifies CASSVPVLAGFPDPYEQYF.

V usage is TRBV27 and J usage is TRBJ2-2, with TRBD1 identical over 10 bases. This CDR3 region has 15 residues. With 1 base clipped from V and 6 bases from J, the junction kept 2 bases outside the gene matches. Looked up from germline, CDR1 is MNHEY and CDR2 is SMNVEV (reference sequence). CDR3 in DNA: TGTGCCAGCAGTTTATTGGGACAGGGGTCCGGGGAGCTGTTTTTT. Protein: CASSLLGQGSGELFF.

The rearrangement joins TRBV5-1 to TRBJ1-5, with 9 bases matching TRBD1. The CDR3 has 15 residues. Germline V gene data show CDR1 as SGHRS and CDR2 as YFSETQ. J gave up 1 base and V 4 bases, and 3 bases lay outside the gene matches. The CDR3 sequence is CASSLQGASNQPQHF. DNA for the CDR3: TGCGCCAGCAGCCTACAGGGGGCAAGCAATCAGCCCCAGCATTTT.

The gene calls are TRBV6-4 and TRBJ1-5, with 10 bases lining up with TRBD1. Germline V CDR1 and CDR2: MRHNA, SNTAGT. This CDR3 has 21 residues. The ends lost 0 bases at V and 1 base at J; junction bases unmatched: 15. The CDR3: CASSDSELSGQGMLSNQPQHF. CDR3 nucleotide sequence: TGTGCCAGCAGTGACTCAGAACTTTCGGGACAGGGGATGTTGAGCAATCAGCCCCAGCATTTT.

There are a few counts of this clone. The rearrangement joins TRBV7-9 to TRBJ1-1; D is undetermined. The CDR3 runs 15 residues. CDR1 is SEHNR, CDR2 FQNEAQ, per germline (reference sequence). V was clipped by 7 bases and J by 1 base, with 16 bases between them. CDR3 sequence (DNA): TGTGCCAGCACCCCGAGGAGCGGTGAGAACACTGAAGCTTTCTTT. This gives the protein CASTPRSGENTEAFF.

The chain is built from TRBV29-1 and TRBJ1-5, with D unclear. Per germline, CDR1 SQVTM and CDR2 ANQGSEA. Trimming removed 3 bases from V and 0 bases from J, with 6 bases in between. The CDR3 contains 13 residues. The CDR3 is CSVEYSSNQPQHF. DNA for the CDR3: TGCAGCGTTGAGTACAGTAGCAATCAGCCCCAGCATTTT.

The chain carries TRBV6-5 and TRBJ2-2; possible D gene TRBD2, 6 bases. The V end was cut by 5 bases, the J end by 5 bases, with 15 bases between. The CDR3 is made up of 15 amino acids. The V gene's germline CDR1 is MNHEY and CDR2 SVGAGI. CDR3 nucleotides: TGTGCCAGCAGTCGGGACTCCGGAAGGACCGGGGAGCTGTTTTTT. Its translation is CASSRDSGRTGELFF.

The chain is built from TRBV11-1 and TRBJ1-1, with 7 bases fitting TRBD1. Looked up from germline, CDR1 is SGHAT and CDR2 is FQDESV (reference sequence). The junction had 4 bases not matched to a gene; V was cut back by 4 bases and J by 5 bases. CDR3 size: 13 residues. The CDR3, as DNA: TGTGCCAGCAGCTGGACAGGAAATACTGAAGCTTTCTTT. This gives the protein CASSWTGNTEAFF.

V usage is TRBV5-5 and J usage is TRBJ1-1; TRBD1 might be the D (6 bases). Trimming removed 7 bases from V and 0 bases from J, with 19 bases in between. The CDR3 has 16 amino acids. Germline V lookup: CDR1 SGHKS, CDR2 YYEKEE (reference sequence). The CDR3 reads CASQTLGAGMNTEAFF. As DNA, the CDR3 is TGTGCCAGCCAGACCCTGGGGGCAGGGATGAACACTGAAGCTTTCTTT.

The rearrangement uses TRBV2 and TRBJ1-5; TRBD1 aligns across 10 bases. CDR3 length: 15 amino acids. V shed 3 bases, J shed 6 bases, and the junction held 5 bases outside the gene matches. The germline gives CDR1 SNHLY, CDR2 FYNNEI. The CDR3 sequence: CASSDPRQGAQPQHF. CDR3 bases: TGTGCCAGCAGTGACCCACGACAGGGGGCTCAGCCCCAGCATTTT.

Details on this clone: One end of the junction fails to match germline, which may point to a read error. The V call is TRBV7-7, the J call TRBJ1-3, with a weak D call TRBD1 (5 bases). The CDR3 has 15 residues. Germline V gene sequence: CDR1 SSHAT, CDR2 FNYEAQ (reference sequence). CDR3 protein: CASSPGFGPGNTIYF. The CDR3, as DNA: TGTGCTAGCAGCCCAGGGTTTGGACCTGGAAACACCATATATTTT.